The TCR beta chain described here comes from a study of blood T cell repertoires in COVID-19. About the research overall: Sample material is recorded as cDNA or gDNA derived from T cells, B-cell-depleted T cells, or PBMCs.

Germline trimming cut 4 bases from V and 9 bases from J; bases unmatched to any gene: 7. Germline assignment: CDR1 PRHDT and CDR2 FYEKMQ (reference sequence). The CDR3 is 15 residues long. Measured with immunoSEQ multiplex PCR; TCRdb has only the in-frame clones, and not every one. The sample has roughly 200,000 clones, 90% seen once. Those enrolled, adults aged roughly 18 to 90 years, came from 20 to 25 US areas. What was sequenced was PBMCs or T cells enriched from blood (not recorded which). This clonotype was sampled from a man younger than 45 who had recovered from COVID-19. The chain recombines TRBV13 with TRBJ2-1, with 12 positions matching TRBD2. CDR3 DNA sequence: TGTGCCAGCAGCTCAGGACTAGCGGGATCGGGTGAGCAGTTCTTC. Translating gives CASSSGLAGSGEQFF.